This T cell receptor (beta chain) was documented in a study of Ad26.COV2.S vaccination and SARS-CoV-2 variants. Across the whole study: The authors gave Ad26.COV2.S intramuscularly, either once or twice 56 days apart. Study-level results: Breadth and depth estimates from TCRs may understate total T cell responses. Reportedly, after vaccination the spike-specific CD8+ and CD4+ T cell responses displayed substantial breadth.

As to treatment: over 15 received Ad26.COV2.S at low or high dose, single or two shots; 5 received placebo; per-sample allocation not given. Material that was analyzed had been drawn on day 63 after the first vaccine or placebo injection. Vaccination used an Ad26 vector expressing Wuhan-strain SARS-CoV-2 spike. Profiled with immunoSEQ multiplex PCR; TCRdb holds only in-frame clones, not every one. The sample contains some 350,000 clones, roughly 90% of which appear only once. As for this clone: Its cognate antigen is unknown.

Trimming removed 6 bases at V and 4 bases at J, with 27 bases between. This CDR3 is built from 18 residues. Germline V gene data show CDR1 as MNHEY and CDR2 as SMNVEV (reference sequence). The gene calls are TRBV27 and TRBJ1-1; perhaps TRBD1 as D (6 bases). This receptor was identified in a person aged 18-60 years who received the Ad26.COV2.S COVID-19 vaccine or a placebo. The sequenced sample was peripheral blood, obtained in a trial of Ad26.COV2.S vaccine versus placebo. The CDR3 coding sequence is TGTGCCAGCAGACACGCGCTCATCCGGGACAAATACGCCACTGAAGCTTTCTTT. The encoded protein is CASRHALIRDKYATEAFF.